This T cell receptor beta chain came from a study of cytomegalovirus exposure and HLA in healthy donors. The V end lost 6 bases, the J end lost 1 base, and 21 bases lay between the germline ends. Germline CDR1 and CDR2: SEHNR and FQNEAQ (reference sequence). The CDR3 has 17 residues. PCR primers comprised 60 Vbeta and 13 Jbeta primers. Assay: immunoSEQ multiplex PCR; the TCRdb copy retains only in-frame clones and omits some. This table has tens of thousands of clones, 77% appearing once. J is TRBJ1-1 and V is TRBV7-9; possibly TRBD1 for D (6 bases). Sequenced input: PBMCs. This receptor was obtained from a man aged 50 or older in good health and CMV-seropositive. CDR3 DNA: TGTGCCAGCAGGAAAGGTAGGGGGAGGGGGGAGAACACTGAAGCTTTCTTT. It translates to CASRKGRGRGENTEAFF.